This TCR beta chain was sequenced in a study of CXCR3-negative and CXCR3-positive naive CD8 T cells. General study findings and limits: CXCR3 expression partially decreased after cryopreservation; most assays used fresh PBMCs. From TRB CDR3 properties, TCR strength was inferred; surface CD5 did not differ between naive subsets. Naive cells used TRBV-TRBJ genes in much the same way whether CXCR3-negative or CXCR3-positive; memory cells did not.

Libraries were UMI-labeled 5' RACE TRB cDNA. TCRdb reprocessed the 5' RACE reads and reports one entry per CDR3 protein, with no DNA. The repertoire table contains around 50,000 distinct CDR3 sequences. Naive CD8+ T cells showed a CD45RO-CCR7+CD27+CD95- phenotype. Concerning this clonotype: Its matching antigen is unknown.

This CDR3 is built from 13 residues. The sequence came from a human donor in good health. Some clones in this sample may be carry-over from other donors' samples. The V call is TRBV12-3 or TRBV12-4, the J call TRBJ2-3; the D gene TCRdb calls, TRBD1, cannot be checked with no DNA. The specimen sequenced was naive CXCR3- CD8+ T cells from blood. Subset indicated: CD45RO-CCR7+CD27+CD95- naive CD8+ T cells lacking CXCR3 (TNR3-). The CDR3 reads CASSGTSTDTQYF.